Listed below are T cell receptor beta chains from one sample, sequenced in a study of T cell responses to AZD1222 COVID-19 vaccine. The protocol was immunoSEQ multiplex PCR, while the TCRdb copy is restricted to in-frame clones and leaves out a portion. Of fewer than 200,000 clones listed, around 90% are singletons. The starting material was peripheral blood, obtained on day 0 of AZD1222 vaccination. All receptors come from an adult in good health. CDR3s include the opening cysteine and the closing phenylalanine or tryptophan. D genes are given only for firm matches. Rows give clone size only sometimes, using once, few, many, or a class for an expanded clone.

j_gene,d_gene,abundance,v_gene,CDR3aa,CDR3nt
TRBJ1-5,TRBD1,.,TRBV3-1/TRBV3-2,CASSQDGTVNQPQHF,TGTGCCAGCAGCCAAGATGGGACAGTTAACCAGCCCCAGCATTTT
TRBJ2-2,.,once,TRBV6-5,CASSYSGLGVGELFF,TGTGCCAGCAGTTACTCAGGTCTGGGGGTTGGGGAGCTGTTTTTT
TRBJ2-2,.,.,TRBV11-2,CASSSLGAAGELFF,TGTGCCAGCAGCTCTCTAGGAGCGGCCGGGGAGCTGTTTTTT
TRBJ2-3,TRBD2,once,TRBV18,CASSRQGPGTSVADTQYF,TGTGCCAGCTCACGTCAGGGTCCCGGGACTAGCGTCGCAGATACGCAGTATTTT
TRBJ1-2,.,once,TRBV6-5,CASSYSRGYNGYTF,TGTGCCAGCAGTTACTCAAGAGGGTACAATGGCTACACCTTC
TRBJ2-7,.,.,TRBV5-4,CASSRPSEKPYEQYF,TGTGCCAGCAGTCGGCCCTCGGAAAAGCCTTACGAGCAGTACTTC
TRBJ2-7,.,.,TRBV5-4,CASSFGGKPSYEQYF,TGTGCCAGCAGCTTTGGCGGGAAGCCTTCCTACGAGCAGTACTTC
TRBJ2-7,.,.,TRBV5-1,CASSLGDEQYF,TGCGCCAGCAGCTTGGGGGACGAGCAGTACTTC
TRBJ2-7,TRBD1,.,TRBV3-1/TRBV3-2,CASSQSGTGSSYEQYF,TGTGCCAGCAGCCAGTCCGGGACAGGTAGCTCCTACGAGCAGTACTTC
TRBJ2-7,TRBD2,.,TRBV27,CASSLGSGISYEQYF,TGTGCCAGCAGTTTAGGTAGCGGGATCTCCTACGAGCAGTACTTC
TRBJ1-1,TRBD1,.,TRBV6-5,CASSYRTGETEAFF,TGTGCCAGCAGTTACCGGACAGGGGAGACTGAAGCTTTCTTT
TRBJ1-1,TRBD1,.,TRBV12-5,CASGLGQPMNTEAFF,TGTGCTAGTGGCCTGGGACAGCCTATGAACACTGAAGCTTTCTTT
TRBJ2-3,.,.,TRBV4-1,CASSQSTADTQYF,TGCGCCAGCAGCCAATCGACAGCAGATACGCAGTATTTT
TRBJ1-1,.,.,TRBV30,CAWSIRGTEAFF,TGTGCCTGGAGCATTAGGGGCACTGAAGCTTTCTTT